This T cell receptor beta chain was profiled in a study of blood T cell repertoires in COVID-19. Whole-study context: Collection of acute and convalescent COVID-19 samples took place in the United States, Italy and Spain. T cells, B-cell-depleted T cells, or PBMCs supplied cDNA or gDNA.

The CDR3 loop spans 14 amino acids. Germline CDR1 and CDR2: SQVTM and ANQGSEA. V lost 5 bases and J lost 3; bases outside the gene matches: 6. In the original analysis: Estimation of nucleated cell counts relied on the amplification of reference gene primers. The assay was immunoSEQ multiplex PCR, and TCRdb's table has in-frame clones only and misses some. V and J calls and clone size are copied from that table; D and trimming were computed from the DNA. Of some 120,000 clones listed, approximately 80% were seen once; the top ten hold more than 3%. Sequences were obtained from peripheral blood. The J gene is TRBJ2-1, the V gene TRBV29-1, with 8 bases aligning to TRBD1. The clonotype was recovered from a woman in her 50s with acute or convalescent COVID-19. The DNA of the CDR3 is TGCAGCGTTTACCGGGACAGGCTCTACAATGAGCAGTTCTTC. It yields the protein CSVYRDRLYNEQFF.